These T cell receptor beta chains were read from a single sample in a study of T-cell memory formation after mild COVID-19. TCRdb ran MiXCR on the 5' RACE reads and lists one entry per CDR3 protein. The table lists fewer than 150,000 distinct CDR3 sequences, approximately 6.2% of them singletons. Sequenced material: PBMCs or a T cell subset sorted from them (not recorded which). Receptors were obtained from an adult woman who had mild COVID-19 (a few samples of this study predate the infection). Cell type and time point are not known. Each CDR3 is given with its conserved first and last residue. D genes are given only for firm matches. The size of a clone is reported for some rows only, either as once, few or many, or as a class for expanded clones.

V	D	size	J	DNA	CDR3
TRBV9	.	many	TRBJ2-1	TGTGCCAGCAGCGTAGATGGCGGATACTCCTACAATGAGCAGTTCTTC	CASSVDGGYSYNEQFF
TRBV21-1	.	few	TRBJ2-7	TGTGCCAGCAGCAAAGTCACGACACCAACGGGGCCCTACGAGCAGTACTTC	CASSKVTTPTGPYEQYF
TRBV5-5	.	once	TRBJ1-2	TGTGCCAGCAGCTCCCTGTCGGGATCGCAGCACTATGGCTACACCTTC	CASSSLSGSQHYGYTF
TRBV9	.	.	TRBJ2-4	TGTGCCAGCAGCGTAGTGGAGGGCATTCAGTACTTC	CASSVVEGIQYF
TRBV20-1	.	many	TRBJ2-5	TGCAGTGCTATCCCCCTTGGGTACCAAGAGACCCAGTACTTC	CSAIPLGYQETQYF
TRBV5-1	.	few	TRBJ2-7	TGCGCCAGCAGCCTAGCAGGGAATTACGAGCAGTACTTC	CASSLAGNYEQYF
TRBV7-9	TRBD1	few	TRBJ1-2	TGTGCCAGCAGCTTAGCCCTTAGACAGGGACCCTATGGCTACACCTTC	CASSLALRQGPYGYTF
TRBV20-1	.	many	TRBJ1-1	TGCAGCGAAAGTGACAGGTTTTTAACTGAAGCTTTCTTT	CSESDRFLTEAFF
TRBV5-6	TRBD2	many	TRBJ2-3	TGTGCCAGCAGTCCTAGCGGGGGCACAGATACGCAGTATTTT	CASSPSGGTDTQYF
TRBV7-2	.	.	TRBJ2-1	TGTGCCAGCAGCCCAGGGGGGGTGACTTTTCATGAGCAGTTCTTC	CASSPGGVTFHEQFF
TRBV2	TRBD1	.	TRBJ2-1	TGTGCCAGCACTGGGACAGCACGCAATGAGCAGTTCTTC	CASTGTARNEQFF
TRBV24-1	TRBD1	.	TRBJ2-3	TGTGCCACCAGTGAGATTTGGACAGGGGGGGGCACAGATACGCAGTATTTT	CATSEIWTGGGTDTQYF
TRBV5-5	TRBD1	many	TRBJ1-5	TGTGCCAGCAGCCGAACAGGGGATAGCAATCAGCCCCAGCATTTT	CASSRTGDSNQPQHF
TRBV7-6	.	few	TRBJ2-3	TGTGCCAGCAGCTTAAAGGGTGTCGAGCGGTACACAGATACGCAGTATTTT	CASSLKGVERYTDTQYF
TRBV18	.	.	TRBJ2-2	TGTGCCAGCTCACCACTACCCGGGTCCGGGGAGCTGTTTTTT	CASSPLPGSGELFF
TRBV7-2	TRBD2	few	TRBJ2-3	TGTGCCAGCAGCTTAGGGGGGACTAGCGGGAATACGCAGTATTTT	CASSLGGTSGNTQYF
TRBV5-5	.	.	TRBJ2-1	TGTGCCAGCAGCCACTACCGACCGGGACGCCGCTCCTACAATGAGCAGTTCTTC	CASSHYRPGRRSYNEQFF
TRBV11-2	.	few	TRBJ1-3	TGTGCCAGCAGGCCGGCAGGAGTGTGGGGAAACACCATATATTTT	CASRPAGVWGNTIYF
TRBV5-1	.	few	TRBJ1-1	TGCGCCAGCACGGATGGTACTGAAGCTTTCTTT	CASTDGTEAFF
TRBV24-1	TRBD2	.	TRBJ2-1	TGTGCCACCAGTGATTTCTGGCGGGGGGGCCGCAATGAGCAGTTCTTC	CATSDFWRGGRNEQFF
TRBV5-4	TRBD1	.	TRBJ2-7	TGTGCCAGCAGCTTGGCGTCGACAGGGGTCTTCTACGAGCAGTACTTC	CASSLASTGVFYEQYF
TRBV5-6	TRBD2	few	TRBJ2-3	TGTGCCAGCAGCTCGAGACTAGCGGGAGGTTCTAGCACAGATACGCAGTATTTT	CASSSRLAGGSSTDTQYF
TRBV12-3/TRBV12-4	.	few	TRBJ1-1	TGTGCCAGCAGTGTTCTCCGGTCCACTGAAGCTTTCTTT	CASSVLRSTEAFF
TRBV19	.	many	TRBJ2-3	TGTGCCAGTAGTATAGAAGGGAGATCAGATACGCAGTATTTT	CASSIEGRSDTQYF
TRBV18	TRBD1	many	TRBJ2-7	TGTGCCAGCTCACCGAGACAGGGGGTATACGAGCAGTACTTC	CASSPRQGVYEQYF
TRBV24-1	TRBD2	.	TRBJ2-1	TGTGCCACCAGTCCCACTAGCGGATCCGTTAATGAGCAGTTCTTC	CATSPTSGSVNEQFF
TRBV27	TRBD1	few	TRBJ2-7	TGTGCCAGCAGTTTAAAACAGGGGAACCCCTACGAGCAGTACTTC	CASSLKQGNPYEQYF
TRBV7-9	.	few	TRBJ1-1	TGTGCCAGCAGCCCCCTTTTCCGGGGGAGGGACACTGAAGCTTTCTTT	CASSPLFRGRDTEAFF
TRBV20-1	.	many	TRBJ1-4	TGCAGTGCCCTAGGTCTGGCAGATCGCGGAGAAAAACTGTTTTTT	CSALGLADRGEKLFF
TRBV12-3/TRBV12-4	.	few	TRBJ2-2	TGTGCCAGCAGTTTATGGGGGACATCGAACACCGGGGAGCTGTTTTTT	CASSLWGTSNTGELFF
TRBV7-9	.	few	TRBJ1-5	TGTGCCAGCAGCTTAGCGTCGTCGGGCAGAAGTAGCAATCAGCCCCAGCATTTT	CASSLASSGRSSNQPQHF
TRBV11-2	TRBD2	few	TRBJ2-7	TGTGCCAGCAGCGTCATAGCGGGGTTCTACGAGCAGTACTTC	CASSVIAGFYEQYF
TRBV12-3/TRBV12-4	.	many	TRBJ2-2	TGTGCCAGCAGTCCCTCCTTGGTAGGCACCGGGGAGCTGTTTTTT	CASSPSLVGTGELFF
TRBV4-2	TRBD1	few	TRBJ2-7	TGTGCCAGCAGCCAACTTATACAGGGGGCGCCCGGCGAGCAGTACTTC	CASSQLIQGAPGEQYF
TRBV11-2	TRBD2	.	TRBJ2-1	TGTGCCAGCAGCTTAAGGGCCGGGACTAGCGGGGACAATGAGCAGTTCTTC	CASSLRAGTSGDNEQFF
TRBV20-1	.	.	TRBJ2-1	TGCAGTGCTAGAGCGAGAAACAGTTACAATGAGCAGTTCTTC	CSARARNSYNEQFF
TRBV12-3/TRBV12-4	.	few	TRBJ1-4	TGTGCCAGCAGTTCTCCTTGGGGAAAACTGTTTTTT	CASSSPWGKLFF
TRBV5-1	.	many	TRBJ2-5	TGCGCCAGCAGCCGTTGGGACACCCAAGAGACCCAGTACTTC	CASSRWDTQETQYF
TRBV7-2	.	many	TRBJ1-5	TGTGCCAGCAGCTTACGATTTGGGCCAGTATATAGCAATCAGCCCCAGCATTTT	CASSLRFGPVYSNQPQHF
TRBV12-3/TRBV12-4	.	many	TRBJ1-5	TGTGCCAGCAGTTTGGGGCAGAACAATCAGCCCCAGCATTTT	CASSLGQNNQPQHF
TRBV3-1	.	many	TRBJ2-2	TGTGCCAGCAGCCAAGCCCTTGTCGGGGAGCTGTTTTTT	CASSQALVGELFF
TRBV4-1	.	few	TRBJ1-5	TGCGCCAGCAGCCAAGAGAGGGCAGGGCGTAGCAATCAGCCCCAGCATTTT	CASSQERAGRSNQPQHF
TRBV7-9	.	many	TRBJ2-5	TGTGCCAGCAGCTTTCGGGGGCCTCGGGAGACCCAGTACTTC	CASSFRGPRETQYF
TRBV12-3/TRBV12-4	.	few	TRBJ2-7	TGTGCCAGCAGTTTAGGTACCCCAAGGTTATACTTC	CASSLGTPRLYF
TRBV7-2	.	few	TRBJ1-4	TGTGCCAGCAGCTTTAGAGGGGCCGGGAATGAAAAACTGTTTTTT	CASSFRGAGNEKLFF